The table lists the clone carrying this T cell receptor beta chain with a few counts. This sample is part of a study of blood T cell repertoires in COVID-19. Produced via immunoSEQ multiplex PCR; TCRdb's table is partial and in-frame only. This table holds over 300,000 clones, 80% to 90% found once. J lost 2 bases, V lost 9 bases, and 5 bases had no gene match. The length of the CDR3 is 13 residues. Looked up from germline, CDR1 is LNHDA and CDR2 is SQIVND (reference sequence). This TCR derives from a woman aged 45 to 65 with acute or convalescent COVID-19. The chain uses TRBV19 and TRBJ1-1, with TRBD1 matching over 8 bases. The sample was peripheral blood. Here the CDR3 reads CASRQGPNTEAFF. The DNA of the CDR3 is TGTGCCAGCAGACAGGGGCCCAACACTGAAGCTTTCTTT.